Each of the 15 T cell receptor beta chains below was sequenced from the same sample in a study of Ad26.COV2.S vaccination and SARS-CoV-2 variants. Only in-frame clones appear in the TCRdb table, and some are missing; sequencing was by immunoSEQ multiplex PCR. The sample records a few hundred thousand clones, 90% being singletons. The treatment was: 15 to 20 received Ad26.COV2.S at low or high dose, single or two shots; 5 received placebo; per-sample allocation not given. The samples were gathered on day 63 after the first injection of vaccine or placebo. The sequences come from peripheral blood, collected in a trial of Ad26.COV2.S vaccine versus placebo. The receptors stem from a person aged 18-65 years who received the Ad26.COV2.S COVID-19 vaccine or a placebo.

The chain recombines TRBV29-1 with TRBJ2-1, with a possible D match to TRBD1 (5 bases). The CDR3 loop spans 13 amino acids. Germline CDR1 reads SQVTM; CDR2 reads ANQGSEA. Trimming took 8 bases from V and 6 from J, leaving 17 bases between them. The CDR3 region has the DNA TGCAGCAGTCGACTGGGGCACCGCAATGAGCAGTTCTTC. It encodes CSSRLGHRNEQFF.

CDR3 nucleotide sequence: TGTGCCAGCCGTACGGGCGGGAGGAACGACGAGCAGTACTTC. Translation: CASRTGGRNDEQYF. V gene TRBV28 combines with J gene TRBJ2-7; 8 nucleotides match TRBD2. CDR3 length equals 14 residues. Per the germline V gene, CDR1 is MDHEN and CDR2 is SYDVKM. The trim removed 8 bases at V and 5 bases at J, leaving 11 bases unmatched.

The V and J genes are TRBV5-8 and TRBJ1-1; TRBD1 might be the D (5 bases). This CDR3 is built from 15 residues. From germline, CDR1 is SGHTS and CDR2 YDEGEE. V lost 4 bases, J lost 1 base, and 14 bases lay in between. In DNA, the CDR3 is TGTGCCAGCAGCCTGGGACCGACACAGAACACTGAAGCTTTCTTT. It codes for CASSLGPTQNTEAFF.

CDR3 DNA: TGTGCCAGCAGCGTAGGAGGGACCCCAGAGACCCAGTACTTC. Translated: CASSVGGTPETQYF. The chain has TRBV9 and TRBJ2-5; D tentatively fits TRBD1 or TRBD2 (5 bases each). CDR1 is SGDLS, CDR2 YYNGEE, per germline. V was cut by 0 bases and J by 4 bases, with 10 bases left in between. This CDR3 has 14 residues.

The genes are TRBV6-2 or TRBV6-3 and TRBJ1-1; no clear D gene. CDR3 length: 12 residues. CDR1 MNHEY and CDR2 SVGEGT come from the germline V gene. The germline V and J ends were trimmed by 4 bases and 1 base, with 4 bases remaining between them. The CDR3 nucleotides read TGTGCCAGCAGTTTCCCGAACACTGAAGCTTTCTTT. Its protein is CASSFPNTEAFF.

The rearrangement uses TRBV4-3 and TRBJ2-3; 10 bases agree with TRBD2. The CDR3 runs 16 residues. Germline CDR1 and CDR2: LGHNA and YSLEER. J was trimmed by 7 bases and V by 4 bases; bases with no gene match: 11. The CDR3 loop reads CASSPEAGGLGNTQYF. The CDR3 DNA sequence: TGCGCCAGCAGCCCCGAAGCGGGAGGGCTTGGGAATACGCAGTATTTT.

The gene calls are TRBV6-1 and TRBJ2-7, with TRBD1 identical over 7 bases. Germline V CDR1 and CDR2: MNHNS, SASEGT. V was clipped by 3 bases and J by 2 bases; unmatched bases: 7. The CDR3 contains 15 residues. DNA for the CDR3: TGTGCCAGCAGTGACAGACAGGGCCTAACCTACGAGCAGTACTTC. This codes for CASSDRQGLTYEQYF.

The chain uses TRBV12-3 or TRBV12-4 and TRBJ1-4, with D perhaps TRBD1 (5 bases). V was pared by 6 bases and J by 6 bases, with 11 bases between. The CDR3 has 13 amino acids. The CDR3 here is CASRGLYDEKLFF. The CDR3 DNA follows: TGTGCCAGCAGGGGACTGTATGATGAAAAACTGTTTTTT.

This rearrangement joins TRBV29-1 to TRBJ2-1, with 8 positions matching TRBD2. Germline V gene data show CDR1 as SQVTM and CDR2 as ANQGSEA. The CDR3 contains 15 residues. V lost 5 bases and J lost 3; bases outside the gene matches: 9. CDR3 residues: CSVPGGLGIYNEQFF. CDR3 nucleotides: TGCAGCGTTCCGGGGGGACTAGGAATCTACAATGAGCAGTTCTTC.

The CDR3 DNA is TGTGCCGGCACTCGGGACCTCACAGATACGCAGTATTTT. This codes for CAGTRDLTDTQYF. The chain couples TRBV6-5 to TRBJ2-3; D is tentatively TRBD1 or TRBD2 (5 bases each). CDR1 is MNHEY, CDR2 SVGAGI, per germline. This CDR3 is 13 amino acids long. With 11 bases removed from V and 2 bases from J, the gap between germline ends came to 14 bases.

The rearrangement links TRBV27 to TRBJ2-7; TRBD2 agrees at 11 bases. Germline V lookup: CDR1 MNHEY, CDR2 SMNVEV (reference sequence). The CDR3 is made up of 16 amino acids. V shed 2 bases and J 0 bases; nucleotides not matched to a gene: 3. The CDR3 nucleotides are TGTGCCAGCAGTTTAGGAGGACTAGCGGGCTCCTACGAGCAGTACTTC. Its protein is CASSLGGLAGSYEQYF.

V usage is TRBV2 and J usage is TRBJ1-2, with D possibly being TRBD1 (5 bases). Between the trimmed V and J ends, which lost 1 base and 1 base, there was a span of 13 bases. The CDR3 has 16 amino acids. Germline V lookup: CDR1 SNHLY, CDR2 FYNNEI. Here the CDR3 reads CASSEDGRTINYGYTF. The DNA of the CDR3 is TGTGCCAGCAGTGAAGATGGACGGACAATTAACTATGGCTACACCTTC. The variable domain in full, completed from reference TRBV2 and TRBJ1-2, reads EPEVTQTPSHQVTQMGQEVILRCVPISNHLYFYWYRQILGQKVEFLVSFYNNEISEKSEIFDDQFSVERPDGSNFTLKIRSTKLEDSAMYFCASSEDGRTINYGYTFGSGTRLTVV.

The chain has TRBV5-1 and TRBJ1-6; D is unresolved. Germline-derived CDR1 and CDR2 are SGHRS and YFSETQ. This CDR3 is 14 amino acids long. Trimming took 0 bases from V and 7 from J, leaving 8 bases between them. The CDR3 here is CASSLVAPNSPLHF. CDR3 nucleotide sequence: TGCGCCAGCAGCTTGGTTGCACCAAATTCACCCCTCCACTTT.

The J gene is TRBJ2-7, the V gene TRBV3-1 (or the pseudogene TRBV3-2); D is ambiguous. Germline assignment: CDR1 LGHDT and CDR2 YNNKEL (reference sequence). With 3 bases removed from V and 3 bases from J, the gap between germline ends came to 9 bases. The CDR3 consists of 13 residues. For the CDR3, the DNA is TGTGCCAGCAGCCAGGAAACCTACTACGAGCAGTACTTC. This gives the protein CASSQETYYEQYF.

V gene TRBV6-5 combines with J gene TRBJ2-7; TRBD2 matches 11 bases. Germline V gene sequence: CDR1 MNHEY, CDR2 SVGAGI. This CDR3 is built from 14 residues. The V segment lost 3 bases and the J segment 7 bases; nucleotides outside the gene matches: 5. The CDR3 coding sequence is TGTGCCAGCAGTTATAGCGGGAGGGCCAGTGAGCAGTACTTC. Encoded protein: CASSYSGRASEQYF.